This is a list of T cell receptor beta chains from one sample in a study of identical twins. MiXCR was run by TCRdb on the 5' RACE reads, yielding one entry per CDR3 protein. The sample yields some 730,000 distinct CDR3 sequences, 15% to 20% seen once. In addition, the sample was reused for a study of T cells expressing NK-cell markers.

The specimen sequenced was PBMCs. All receptors derive from a young woman in good health. CDR3s leave out the opening cysteine and the closing phenylalanine or tryptophan.

v_call cdr3_aa
TRBV15 ATSKERHYEQY
TRBV5-6 ASSFGLASEQF
TRBV25-1 ATSQAGVTDTQY
TRBV12-3/TRBV12-4 ASLSREDTEAF
TRBV6-1 ASSSRDRVTNTGELF
TRBV11-2 ASSPRVTGVSYNEQF
TRBV9 ASSVMSNQPQH
TRBV9 ASSSRTRGQETQY
TRBV20-1 SARLTGYSNQPQH
TRBV12-3/TRBV12-4 ASILGGTGGYT
TRBV7-9 ASLPGTGAAF
TRBV7-2 ASSLTSLYEQY
TRBV20-1 SAGTPGTGANVLT
TRBV7-9 ASSLGLGPYNEQF
TRBV4-1 ASSQVSGAAGEQF
TRBV5-4 ASSSAARYEQY
TRBV12-3/TRBV12-4 ASSLAGGSTEQY
TRBV18 ASSPPSGENTGELF
TRBV5-1 ASSRRGRPFNTGELF
TRBV7-2 ASGQLAGRSYEQY